This passage covers 18 T cell receptor beta chains from one sample sequenced in a study of vaccination and CD4 T cells after COVID-19. What these receptors recognize is not known. As to treatment: roughly 11-day PBMC culture with coronavirus spike peptide pools or control peptides (ViraFEST assay). With the Oncomine TCR Beta short-read assay, DNA from cultured CD4+ T cells was sequenced. TCRdb reanalysed the PCR reads using MiXCR and keeps one entry per CDR3 protein. In the table there are tens of thousands of distinct CDR3 sequences, less than 70% of which are singletons. The specimen sequenced was CD4+ T cells from blood, cultured in vitro. Receptors originate from a human donor who had recovered from COVID-19.

This chain uses TRBV4-2 with TRBJ2-3, with 9 nucleotides matching TRBD2. Unmatched junction bases numbered 6, after V lost 4 bases and J lost 4 bases. The CDR3 is 15 residues long. CDR1 and CDR2 (germline): LGHNA, YNFKEQ. The CDR3 DNA reads TGTGCCAGCAGCCCTATAGCGGGAGAGGCAGATACGCAGTATTTT. Translating gives CASSPIAGEADTQYF.

The V call is TRBV5-1, the J call TRBJ2-1; D is uncertain. The CDR3 loop spans 11 amino acids. The V gene's germline CDR1 is SGHRS and CDR2 YFSETQ. The V end lost 0 bases, the J end lost 8 bases, and 3 bases lay between the germline ends. The DNA for the CDR3 is TGCGCCAGCAGCTTGGAATATGAGCAGTTCTTC. It is translated as CASSLEYEQFF. Complete variable domain (other parts from reference TRBV5-1 and TRBJ2-1): KAGVTQTPRYLIKTRGQQVTLSCSPISGHRSVSWYQQTPGQGLQFLFEYFSETQRNKGNFPGRFSGRQFSNSRSEMNVSTLELGDSALYLCASSLEYEQFFGPGTRLTVL.

The CDR3 spells CATSGGPNGGAFF. Written as DNA, the CDR3 is TGTGCCACCAGTGGTGGACCCAACGGTGGAGCTTTCTTT. This chain uses TRBV24-1 with TRBJ1-1, with unresolved D. The V gene's germline CDR1 is KGHDR and CDR2 SFDVKD. V was trimmed by 5 bases and J by 10 bases, leaving 16 bases between them. The CDR3 is made up of 13 amino acids.

V usage is TRBV6-1 and J usage is TRBJ1-2; tentatively, D is TRBD1 (5 bases). V shed 3 bases and J shed 8 bases, with 19 bases lying between them. The CDR3 consists of 15 residues. Germline V gene data show CDR1 as MNHNS and CDR2 as SASEGT. The CDR3 DNA reads as TGTGCCAGCAGTGAGGTCCAGGGTTGGTTGGGCGGCTACACCTTC. It encodes CASSEVQGWLGGYTF.

This chain links TRBV7-3 with TRBJ1-5; TRBD1 agrees at 7 bases. The CDR3 is 15 amino acids. V was pared by 3 bases and J by 3 bases, with 5 bases of the junction left unmatched. In germline, CDR1 is SGHTA, CDR2 FQGTGA. This CDR3 reads CASSLAGQDNQPQHF. The CDR3 coding sequence is TGTGCCAGCAGCTTGGCCGGACAGGACAATCAGCCCCAGCATTTT.

V is TRBV19 and J is TRBJ2-3; the match to TRBD2 covers 9 bases. There are 14 residues in the CDR3. The V segment lost 10 bases and the J segment 9 bases; nucleotides outside the gene matches: 14. CDR1 is LNHDA, CDR2 SQIVND, per germline (reference sequence). The CDR3 region is CATARSIAGDTQYF. The CDR3 coding sequence is TGTGCCACCGCGCGGAGTATAGCGGGAGACACGCAGTATTTT. The complete variable domain, with remaining parts taken from reference TRBV19 and TRBJ2-3, reads DGGITQSPKYLFRKEGQNVTLSCEQNLNHDAMYWYRQDPGQGLRLIYYSQIVNDFQKGDIAEGYSVSREKKESFPLTVTSAQKNPTAFYLCATARSIAGDTQYFGPGTRLTVL.

This clonotype was seen a few times. This chain joins TRBV7-3 and TRBJ2-3; D ambiguous. Looked up from germline, CDR1 is SGHTA and CDR2 is FQGTGA. The CDR3 sequence is 15 residues long. The ends were cut back, 2 bases at V and 2 bases at J, with 11 bases in the middle. The chain's CDR3 is CASSLGPRTTDTQYF. The DNA of the CDR3 is TGTGCCAGCAGCTTAGGGCCCCGAACCACAGATACGCAGTATTTT.

The sample holds a few counts of this clonotype. Its ends do not fully match the called genes, so a read error is possible. The chain combines TRBV20-1 with TRBJ1-1; possible D gene TRBD1, 5 bases. CDR1 and CDR2 from the germline V gene are DFQATT and SNEGSKA (reference sequence). This CDR3 has 10 residues. The CDR3 reads CSARDTEAFF. CDR3 sequence (DNA): TGCAGTGCTAGGGACACTGAGGCTTTCTTT.

This clonotype was detected only a few times. CDR3 residues: CASSELTGNQPQHF. CDR3 in DNA: TGTGCCAGCAGCGAACTAACAGGGAATCAGCCCCAGCATTTT. This rearrangement joins TRBV28 to TRBJ1-5, with D tentatively TRBD1 (6 bases). Germline V gene lookup returns CDR1 MDHEN and CDR2 SYDVKM. The ends were cut back, 6 bases at V and 4 bases at J, with 13 bases in the middle. This CDR3 region has 14 residues.

The rearrangement joins TRBV20-1 to TRBJ2-7; 10 bases match TRBD2. CDR1 and CDR2 (germline): DFQATT, SNEGSKA (reference sequence). With V trimmed by 2 bases and J by 4 bases, 5 bases remained unmatched. The length of the CDR3 is 14 residues. The CDR3 spells CSARRTSGTYEQYF. CDR3 coding DNA: TGCAGTGCTAGACGAACTAGCGGGACTTACGAGCAGTACTTC.

V usage is TRBV12-3 or TRBV12-4 and J usage is TRBJ1-2; D remains ambiguous. The CDR3 length is 11 residues. V lost 3 bases to trimming and J lost 8 bases, with 7 bases between them. The CDR3 loop is CASSFDTGYTF. The CDR3 nucleotides are TGTGCCAGCAGTTTTGACACCGGCTACACCTTC.

This clonotype was picked up a small number of times. V is TRBV27 and J is TRBJ1-2; D not resolved. V was pared by 5 bases and J by 4 bases, with 11 bases between. This CDR3 comprises 13 residues. Germline V gives CDR1 MNHEY, CDR2 SMNVEV (reference sequence). CDR3 DNA sequence: TGTGCCAGCAGTCCCCGGGAGAGCTATGGCTACACCTTC. Translation gives CASSPRESYGYTF.

This clonotype appeared a few times. The genes are TRBV4-2 and TRBJ1-1, with no clear D. The CDR3 covers 15 residues. The germline V gene has CDR1 LGHNA and CDR2 YNFKEQ. The V and J ends lost 0 bases and 6 bases respectively, with 14 bases between them. The CDR3: CASSQDTARSAEAFF. The CDR3, as DNA: TGTGCCAGCAGCCAAGATACGGCCAGGTCGGCTGAAGCTTTCTTT.

The V call is TRBV28, the J call TRBJ1-6; D ambiguous. Germline CDR1 is MDHEN and CDR2 is SYDVKM. CDR3 length: 14 residues. Trimming cost V 0 bases and J 5 bases, with 5 bases left between them. The DNA for the CDR3 is TGTGCCAGCAGTTTATGGCGGAATAATTCACCCCTCCACTTT. Protein product: CASSLWRNNSPLHF.

This chain uses TRBV28 with TRBJ1-1, with D perhaps matching TRBD1 (5 bases). The germline V gene encodes CDR1 MDHEN and CDR2 SYDVKM. V was trimmed by 6 bases and J by 0 bases, leaving 14 bases between them. The CDR3 runs to 15 residues. As DNA, the CDR3 is TGTGCCAGCAGCCACCCGGGACCGGTGAACACTGAAGCTTTCTTT. Translation: CASSHPGPVNTEAFF.

The chain links TRBV10-3 to TRBJ1-5; 7 nucleotides align to TRBD1. CDR3 length equals 13 residues. Germline trimming cut 7 bases from V and 4 bases from J; bases unmatched to any gene: 4. Germline V CDR1 and CDR2: ENHRY, SYGVKD. The CDR3 coding sequence is TGTGCCATCAATCGGGACAGAAATCAGCCCCAGCATTTT. Translating gives CAINRDRNQPQHF.

This clonotype was recorded a few times. The V gene is TRBV11-3, the J gene TRBJ2-7; TRBD2 matches at 8 bases. V lost 5 bases to trimming and J lost 5 bases; unmatched junction nucleotides: 11. The CDR3 has 15 amino acids. Germline CDR1 and CDR2: SGHNT and YENEEA. In DNA, the CDR3 is TGTGCCAGCAGCCGAAGGGACTCGGGAGGGGACGAGCAGTACTTC. This translates into CASSRRDSGGDEQYF.

This clonotype has just a few counts. The rearrangement joins TRBV24-1 to TRBJ2-2; possibly TRBD1 for D (5 bases). The CDR3 totals 15 residues. The germline V gene encodes CDR1 KGHDR and CDR2 SFDVKD. Between the trimmed V and J ends, which lost 5 bases and 4 bases, there was a span of 13 bases. The DNA of the CDR3 is TGTGCCACCAGTGCCAAGGGGTCGCCCACCGGGGAGCTGTTTTTT. This gives the protein CATSAKGSPTGELFF.